Listed here are 5 T cell receptor beta chains from one sample, sequenced in a study of sequential checkpoint blockade in melanoma. Data came from immunoSEQ multiplex PCR; TCRdb stores just in-frame clones and leaves some out. The data contain fewer than 550 clones, around 23% of them seen just once; the ten biggest clones take up less than 9%. Treatment: randomized to nivolumab then ipilimumab (arm A) or the reverse (arm B). Source: tumor tissue (inferred from file names), taken from a patient given nivolumab and ipilimumab in sequence. The receptor source for this set is a human donor with melanoma.

CDR3 coding DNA: TGCGCCAGCAGCCCGGGGACAGTCTTATACGAGCAGTACTTC. Translated: CASSPGTVLYEQYF. The chain links TRBV5-1 to TRBJ2-7; 7 nucleotides match TRBD1. Germline CDR1 is SGHRS and CDR2 is YFSETQ. J lost 4 bases, V lost 4 bases, and 8 bases had no gene match. The CDR3 totals 14 residues.

This clone came up a few times. The V and J genes are TRBV28 and TRBJ2-5; 7 bases are a match to TRBD2. Germline trimming cut 3 bases from V and 2 bases from J; bases unmatched to any gene: 3. The CDR3 is 14 residues long. The V gene's germline CDR1 is MDHEN and CDR2 SYDVKM. The CDR3 spells CASSLGGSQETQYF. In DNA form, the CDR3 reads TGTGCCAGCAGTTTGGGCGGGAGTCAAGAGACCCAGTACTTC.

Sample share makes this clone large. The CDR3 loop reads CASSKTTGGVGTQYF. DNA for the CDR3: TGTGCCAGCAGCAAAACGACAGGGGGCGTCGGGACCCAGTACTTC. V is TRBV11-3 and J is TRBJ2-5, with 10 bases lining up with TRBD1. The CDR3 covers 15 residues. Trimming took 5 bases from V and 7 from J; bases not matched to a gene: 10. Per the germline V gene, CDR1 is SGHNT and CDR2 is YENEEA. Together with reference TRBV11-3 and TRBJ2-5, the CDR3 gives the full variable domain: EAGVVQSPRYKIIEKKQPVAFWCNPISGHNTLYWYLQNLGQGPELLIRYENEEAVDDSQLPKDRFSAERLKGVDSTLKIQPAELGDSAVYLCASSKTTGGVGTQYFGPGTRLLVL.

This chain links TRBV18 with TRBJ1-2; 7 nucleotides match TRBD1. Germline loops: CDR1 KGHSH, CDR2 LQKENI. The CDR3 is 17 amino acids. With V trimmed by 3 bases and J by 2 bases, 12 bases remained unmatched. CDR3 loop: CASSPTITGDSNYGYTF. The CDR3 DNA sequence: TGTGCCAGCTCACCGACGATCACAGGGGATTCCAACTATGGCTACACCTTC.

The rearrangement joins TRBV5-1 to TRBJ1-1; D may be TRBD1 (6 bases). The germline V and J ends were trimmed by 2 bases and 2 bases, with 10 bases remaining between them. Germline CDR1 reads SGHRS; CDR2 reads YFSETQ. There are 14 residues in the CDR3. The DNA of the CDR3 is TGCGCCAGCAGCTTAATACAGGGAAACACTGAAGCTTTCTTT. Translated: CASSLIQGNTEAFF.